This TCR beta chain appears in the sequencing data of a study of blood T cell repertoires in COVID-19. Study-level background: Some COVID-19 samples were acute and others convalescent; all came from the United States, Italy and Spain. T cells, B-cell-depleted T cells, or PBMCs provided the cDNA or gDNA that served as material.

The V gene end was trimmed by 5 bases and the J gene end by 7 bases; junction bases not matched to a gene: 8. This CDR3 has 14 residues. Germline CDR1 and CDR2: MNHEY and SVGAGI. Methods used by the authors: It was from reference gene primer amplification that nucleated cell counts were estimated. Measured with immunoSEQ multiplex PCR; TCRdb has only the in-frame clones, and not every one. V and J calls plus clone size are reproduced from that table; the DNA served to infer D and trimming. Counted here are just under 350,000 clones, about 86% occurring once; the ten biggest clones make up about 2.7%.

The chain is built from TRBV6-5 and TRBJ1-5, with 7 bases identical to TRBD1. The sample taken for sequencing was peripheral blood. The clonotype comes from a man aged 25 to 40 with active or convalescent COVID-19. The DNA of the CDR3 is TGTGCCAGCAGTAAGGGACAGCCTAGCCAGCCCCAGCATTTT. This gives the protein CASSKGQPSQPQHF.